Listed below are T cell receptor beta chains from one sample, sequenced in a study of post-analysis software for immune sequencing data. TCRdb recomputed calls from the PCR reads with MiXCR, one row per CDR3 protein. The sample has a few hundred thousand distinct CDR3 sequences; roughly 35% are singletons. Sequenced input: blood. The source of these receptors is a girl aged 5 to 17 with multiple sclerosis. CDR3s include the opening cysteine and the closing phenylalanine or tryptophan. A D gene is named only where the DNA matches it firmly. For some rows the clone size is stated as once, few or many, or as a class when expanded; others skip it.

size | J | D | V | DNA | CDR3
many | TRBJ2-3 | . | TRBV7-8 | TGTGCCAGCAGCTTAGTCCGTGGACCCACAGATACGCAGTATTTT | CASSLVRGPTDTQYF
few | TRBJ2-3 | TRBD2 | TRBV4-3 | TGCGCCAGCAGCCAAGATCGCGGGACTACTACAGATACGCAGTATTTT | CASSQDRGTTTDTQYF
. | TRBJ2-7 | TRBD1 | TRBV7-2 | TGTGCCAGCAGCTTAGCGTTAAGGGCAGGGGGCGCGTACGAGCAGTACTTC | CASSLALRAGGAYEQYF
few | TRBJ2-1 | TRBD2 | TRBV5-6 | TGTGCCAGCAGCCCGGGACTAGCGGGGTCCGCCAATGAGCAGTTCTTC | CASSPGLAGSANEQFF
. | TRBJ2-3 | . | TRBV9 | TGTGCCAGCAGTCAACACGAGGGGATCGCAGATACGCAGTATTTT | CASSQHEGIADTQYF
. | TRBJ2-3 | TRBD2 | TRBV12-3/TRBV12-4 | TGTGCCAGCAGCCCTACTCTGGTAGCGGGGGGAGCAGATACGCAGTATTTT | CASSPTLVAGGADTQYF
. | TRBJ2-5 | TRBD1 | TRBV6-5 | TGTGCCAGCAGCCGAGGACAGCCAGGGGGAGAGACCCAGTACTTC | CASSRGQPGGETQYF
few | TRBJ2-7 | TRBD1 | TRBV7-2 | TGTGCCAGCAGCGGCCCGACAGGGGCGGATAACTACGAGCAGTACTTC | CASSGPTGADNYEQYF
few | TRBJ2-1 | . | TRBV15 | TGTGCCACCGGTTTTAGCTCCTACAATGAGCAGTTCTTC | CATGFSSYNEQFF
many | TRBJ2-5 | . | TRBV29-1 | TGCAGCGTTGAAGATGACCGACGGGAGACCCAGTACTTC | CSVEDDRRETQYF
. | TRBJ1-1 | . | TRBV12-3/TRBV12-4 | TGTGCCAGCAGCTTCAGGGGTGAGGCTGAAGCTTTCTTT | CASSFRGEAEAFF
once | TRBJ2-3 | . | TRBV14 | TGTGCCAGCAGCCGAGTTGAGGGAGGTGTTACGCAGTATTTT | CASSRVEGGVTQYF
few | TRBJ2-1 | TRBD2 | TRBV3-1 | TGTGCCAGCAGCCCTACTAGCGGGACAAATGAGCAGTTCTTC | CASSPTSGTNEQFF
once | TRBJ2-7 | . | TRBV3-1 | TGTGCCAGCAGCCAAGGGCTAGCGTGGAATGAGCAGTACTTC | CASSQGLAWNEQYF
few | TRBJ2-7 | . | TRBV18 | TGTGCCAGCTCACCGGCAGGGGAAGGTGGCGAGCAGTACTTC | CASSPAGEGGEQYF
. | TRBJ1-2 | . | TRBV12-3/TRBV12-4 | TGTGCCAGCAAAAGGACAGCATCTTCCATCTATGGCTACACCTTC | CASKRTASSIYGYTF
many | TRBJ1-6 | . | TRBV12-3/TRBV12-4 | TGTGCCAGCAGCATCCGGGATCCGAGGATTTCACCCCTCCACTTT | CASSIRDPRISPLHF
once | TRBJ2-2 | . | TRBV7-3 | TGTGCCAGCAGCAAGGGGGGGTCCGGGGAGCTGTTTTTT | CASSKGGSGELFF
few | TRBJ2-5 | TRBD1 | TRBV5-1 | TGCGCCAGCAGCTTGGAGGGGACAGGGGGAGAGACCCAGTACTTC | CASSLEGTGGETQYF
once | TRBJ2-7 | . | TRBV7-9 | TGTGCCAGCAGCCCCTCCGGGACAAACGAGCAGTACTTC | CASSPSGTNEQYF
. | TRBJ1-1 | . | TRBV5-1 | TGCGCCAGCAGCTTGGTGGGCGGAACGAACACTGAAGCTTTCTTT | CASSLVGGTNTEAFF
few | TRBJ2-1 | . | TRBV9 | TGTGCCAGCACTAATCAGGGCACAAGCAATGAGCAGTTCTTC | CASTNQGTSNEQFF
. | TRBJ2-1 | . | TRBV5-1 | TGCGCCAGCAGCTTCGACAGTGACAATGAGCAGTTCTTC | CASSFDSDNEQFF
. | TRBJ2-3 | TRBD1 | TRBV24-1 | TGTGCCACCAGTGCGACAGGGGGTAAAACAGATACGCAGTATTTT | CATSATGGKTDTQYF
. | TRBJ2-7 | . | TRBV9 | TGTGCCAGCAGCCCTCCGGGCGGGACAGCCGACTACGAGCAGTACTTC | CASSPPGGTADYEQYF
few | TRBJ2-7 | . | TRBV7-9 | TGTGCCAGCAGCTTACTACGGAGCTACGAGCAGTACTTC | CASSLLRSYEQYF
. | TRBJ2-3 | TRBD2 | TRBV10-3 | TGTGCCATCAGTGAGTCGACTAGCGGCACAGATACGCAGTATTTT | CAISESTSGTDTQYF
. | TRBJ2-6 | . | TRBV3-1 | TGCGCCAGCAGCCAAGATGTCGGCTCTGGGGCCAACGTCCTGACTTTC | CASSQDVGSGANVLTF
. | TRBJ2-7 | . | TRBV5-6 | TGTGCCAGCAGCTTGGATCGGGAAGAGAGCCAGTACTTC | CASSLDREESQYF
few | TRBJ1-2 | TRBD1 | TRBV6-5 | TGTGCCAGCAGTTACTACCAGACAGGGGGCGCGGATGGCTACACCTTC | CASSYYQTGGADGYTF
many | TRBJ2-5 | . | TRBV29-1 | TGCAGCGTTGTAGTGCCCGTTCAAGAGACCCAGTACTTC | CSVVVPVQETQYF
. | TRBJ2-1 | TRBD1 | TRBV7-9 | TGTGCCAGCACCCCGACAGGGATCGATGAGCAGTTCTTC | CASTPTGIDEQFF
few | TRBJ1-2 | TRBD1 | TRBV7-9 | TGTGCCAGCAGCTTATCGGCAGGGGGCGAGCTGATCTATGGCTACACCTTC | CASSLSAGGELIYGYTF
once | TRBJ1-2 | . | TRBV28 | TGTGCCAGCAGCGTTGGAGTACTATATGGCTACACCTTC | CASSVGVLYGYTF
. | TRBJ2-1 | TRBD2 | TRBV12-3/TRBV12-4 | TGTGCCAGCAGTGTGGGGACTAGCGACCATGAGCAGTTCTTC | CASSVGTSDHEQFF
. | TRBJ1-5 | TRBD1 | TRBV12-3/TRBV12-4 | TGTGCCAGCAGCTCGGGGACAGCGGCCCTGGGACAGCCCCAGCATTTT | CASSSGTAALGQPQHF
few | TRBJ1-2 | . | TRBV6-5 | TGTGCCAGCAGCCTCGGTTTTAGTGGGAACTATGGCTACACCTTC | CASSLGFSGNYGYTF
few | TRBJ2-7 | TRBD2 | TRBV20-1 | TGCAGTGCTAGAGTGCCAGCGGGGTTTGTCTACGAGCAGTACTTC | CSARVPAGFVYEQYF
. | TRBJ1-2 | . | TRBV10-3 | TGTGCCATCAGTGCTGGGGGTGGCTACACCTTC | CAISAGGGYTF
few | TRBJ2-3 | . | TRBV5-5 | TGTGCCAGCAGCTTGGTTGTGGGGGGGGCTACAGATACGCAGTATTTT | CASSLVVGGATDTQYF
. | TRBJ2-1 | TRBD2 | TRBV9 | TGTGCCAGCAGCGTACCTCCCAGCGGGGGACGGGGGGAGCAGTTCTTC | CASSVPPSGGRGEQFF
. | TRBJ2-1 | TRBD2 | TRBV9 | TGTGCCAGCAGCGTCTCCAGCGGGGTTTACAATGAGCAGTTCTTC | CASSVSSGVYNEQFF
few | TRBJ2-7 | . | TRBV10-3 | TGTGCCATCAGAGGTCCGATAGCCTACGAGCAGTACTTC | CAIRGPIAYEQYF
many | TRBJ2-1 | . | TRBV4-3 | TGCGCCAGCAGCCAAGAGAGTATTGGAGGCTATGAGCAGTTCTTC | CASSQESIGGYEQFF
many | TRBJ2-5 | TRBD2 | TRBV20-1 | TGCAGTGGCAGGACTAGCGGAGAGACCCAGTACTTC | CSGRTSGETQYF
. | TRBJ2-7 | TRBD1 | TRBV20-1 | TGCAGTGCTAGTAGGACAGGGGGGACCTACGAGCAGTACTTC | CSASRTGGTYEQYF
. | TRBJ1-5 | . | TRBV4-1 | TGCGCCAGCAGCCAAGACGAGGCAGGGTTCAATCAGCCCCAGCATTTT | CASSQDEAGFNQPQHF
many | TRBJ2-5 | . | TRBV29-1 | TGCAGCATTCTTCACAGCCAAGAGACCCAGTACTTC | CSILHSQETQYF
. | TRBJ2-3 | . | TRBV2 | TGTGCCAGCATCCCTTATACGAGATTGGGGGATACGCAGTATTTT | CASIPYTRLGDTQYF
few | TRBJ1-6 | . | TRBV7-8 | TGTGCCAGCAGCTTCTCGATCGGACAGTCCCCCCTCCACTTT | CASSFSIGQSPLHF
few | TRBJ1-1 | TRBD1 | TRBV6-5 | TGTGCCAGCAGCCGGGCAGGGGGGTGGACTGAAGCTTTCTTT | CASSRAGGWTEAFF
. | TRBJ2-3 | . | TRBV12-3/TRBV12-4 | TGTGCCAGCAGTTTTAACCCCGCAGATACGCAGTATTTT | CASSFNPADTQYF
. | TRBJ1-1 | . | TRBV18 | TGTGCCAGCTCACCATCAGGGGCGGACACTGAAGCTTTCTTT | CASSPSGADTEAFF
few | TRBJ2-7 | TRBD1 | TRBV5-8 | TGTGCCAGCAGCTTGGAGGCAGGGGGCTTCGAGCAGTACTTC | CASSLEAGGFEQYF